Below, 15 T cell receptor beta chains from the same sample are listed, as sequenced in a study of cytomegalovirus exposure and HLA in healthy donors. Assay: immunoSEQ multiplex PCR; the TCRdb copy retains only in-frame clones and omits some. Of tens of thousands of clones in the sample, just under 95% were seen once. The sample was PBMCs. These receptors were collected from a man aged 18 to 35 in good health and CMV-seropositive.

The CDR3 region is CASEGWTGDSGNTIYF. The DNA for the CDR3 is TGCGCCAGCGAGGGGTGGACAGGCGACTCTGGAAACACCATATATTTT. This sequence joins TRBV10-2 and TRBJ1-3, with TRBD1 matching over 7 bases. This CDR3 comprises 16 residues. The germline V gene encodes CDR1 WSHSY and CDR2 SAAADI. The ends lost 8 bases at V and 0 bases at J; junction bases unmatched: 10.

The chain carries TRBV28 and TRBJ1-5; D not certain. Trimming took off 4 bases at V and 3 bases at J, with 16 bases between the two ends. This CDR3 is built from 16 residues. CDR1 MDHEN and CDR2 SYDVKM come from the germline V gene. CDR3 loop: CASSSRTLLPNQPQHF. The CDR3 DNA sequence: TGTGCCAGCAGTTCGCGAACTCTTCTTCCCAATCAGCCCCAGCATTTT. The full variable domain, completed using reference TRBV28 and TRBJ1-5, is DVKVTQSSRYLVKRTGEKVFLECVQDMDHENMFWYRQDPGLGLRLIYFSYDVKMKEKGDIPEGYSVSREKKERFSLILESASTNQTSMYLCASSSRTLLPNQPQHFGDGTRLSIL.

This chain uses TRBV27 with TRBJ2-7; D remains unclear. V was shortened by 0 bases and J by 7 bases, with 13 bases between the two germline ends. Germline CDR1 is MNHEY and CDR2 is SMNVEV (reference sequence). The CDR3 loop spans 14 amino acids. The CDR3 DNA reads as TGTGCCAGCAGTTTATCAGCAGGCCCTTTTGAGCAGTACTTC. It encodes CASSLSAGPFEQYF.

The rearrangement uses TRBV7-2 and TRBJ2-1; 11 nucleotides align to TRBD2. Germline CDR1 and CDR2: SGHTA and FQGNSA. This CDR3 is 16 amino acids long. V dropped 5 bases and J dropped 3; count of bases not matched to a gene: 6. The CDR3 coding sequence is TGTGCCAGCAGCGCCCCCACTAGCGGGAGCTACAATGAGCAGTTCTTC. Translating gives CASSAPTSGSYNEQFF.

This clone was picked up one time. The rearrangement joins TRBV15 to TRBJ1-2, with D perhaps matching TRBD1 (6 bases). The V end was cut by 4 bases, the J end by 4 bases, with 16 bases between. CDR1 LNHNV and CDR2 YYDKDF come from the germline V gene (reference sequence). CDR3 length: 15 amino acids. The CDR3 loop is CATSIQGGPGYGYTF. In nucleotides, the CDR3 is TGTGCCACCAGCATCCAAGGGGGACCAGGCTATGGCTACACCTTC.

This chain links TRBV27 with TRBJ2-1; D might be TRBD1 (5 bases). The V end lost 5 bases, the J end lost 10 bases, and 9 bases lay between the germline ends. CDR1 and CDR2 (germline): MNHEY, SMNVEV (reference sequence). This CDR3 comprises 11 residues. The CDR3 spells CASSTGHEQFF. CDR3 DNA: TGTGCCAGCAGTACTGGACACGAGCAGTTCTTC.

The rearrangement joins TRBV27 to TRBJ2-1; D not certain. Germline CDR1 and CDR2: MNHEY and SMNVEV (reference sequence). The CDR3 is 16 residues long. Trimming took off 1 base at V and 0 bases at J, with 10 bases between the two ends. CDR3 sequence: CASSLYSYRSYNEQFF. The CDR3 DNA reads TGTGCCAGCAGTTTATACAGTTACCGCTCCTACAATGAGCAGTTCTTC.

V usage is TRBV10-3 and J usage is TRBJ1-3; TRBD1 matches 7 bases. The trim removed 10 bases at V and 0 bases at J, leaving 6 bases unmatched. Germline V CDR1 and CDR2: ENHRY, SYGVKD. This CDR3 region has 14 residues. This CDR3 reads CATRQGPSGNTIYF. Here the CDR3 DNA reads TGTGCCACTAGACAGGGACCCTCTGGAAACACCATATATTTT.

This chain joins TRBV27 and TRBJ1-1; 8 positions match TRBD1. CDR1 MNHEY and CDR2 SMNVEV come from the germline V gene (reference sequence). With 2 bases clipped from V and 4 bases from J, the junction kept 6 bases outside the gene matches. The CDR3 sequence is 15 residues long. The CDR3, as DNA: TGTGCCAGCAGTTTAGCAGGGGGCGACCCCACTGAAGCTTTCTTT. This codes for CASSLAGGDPTEAFF.

The chain joins TRBV4-3 to TRBJ2-7; unclear D gene. Germline-derived CDR1 and CDR2 are LGHNA and YSLEER. The CDR3 loop spans 15 amino acids. With 4 bases removed from V and 3 bases from J, the gap between germline ends came to 16 bases. The CDR3 sequence is CASSLSSLTGYEQYF. DNA for the CDR3: TGCGCCAGCAGCCTCTCTTCTCTAACCGGCTACGAGCAGTACTTC.

The chain combines TRBV28 with TRBJ1-2; D not certain. Germline V lookup: CDR1 MDHEN, CDR2 SYDVKM. This CDR3 contains 12 residues. V lost 3 bases, J lost 4 bases, and 6 bases lay in between. The CDR3 nucleotides are TGTGCCAGCAGTTTGGCCCGCTATGGCTACACCTTC. This sequence encodes CASSLARYGYTF.

The rearrangement joins TRBV6-4 to TRBJ2-1; D is undetermined. The length of the CDR3 is 16 residues. Germline values: CDR1 MRHNA, CDR2 SNTAGT. Between the trimmed V and J ends, which lost 0 bases and 2 bases, there was a span of 11 bases. CDR3 amino acids: CASSDSGQAPYNEQFF. The DNA for the CDR3 is TGTGCCAGCAGTGACTCTGGCCAGGCCCCCTACAATGAGCAGTTCTTC.

The chain has TRBV5-1 and TRBJ1-1; 8 nucleotides line up with TRBD1. The V gene's germline CDR1 is SGHRS and CDR2 YFSETQ. Trimming removed 4 bases from V and 5 bases from J; junction bases left unmatched: 10. This CDR3 has 15 residues. The CDR3 region is CASSLTGAGSTEAFF. The CDR3 DNA sequence: TGCGCCAGCAGCCTGACAGGGGCCGGGTCTACTGAAGCTTTCTTT.

The chain employs TRBV5-5 and TRBJ2-1, with TRBD2 as a possible D gene (5 bases). The CDR3 extends over 13 amino acids. V lost 4 bases, J lost 7 bases, and 12 bases lay in between. Looked up from germline, CDR1 is SGHKS and CDR2 is YYEKEE (reference sequence). The CDR3, as DNA: TGTGCCAGCAGCCCCGGGGTAGTTAATGAGCAGTTCTTC. It encodes CASSPGVVNEQFF.

The DNA of the CDR3 is TGTGCCAGCAGTTTAGGGGGACTAGCGGCCCACAATGAGCAGTTCTTC. As protein: CASSLGGLAAHNEQFF. The genes are TRBV28 and TRBJ2-1; 11 bases align to TRBD2. This CDR3 has 16 amino acids. With V trimmed by 2 bases and J by 5 bases, 5 bases remained unmatched. Per germline, CDR1 MDHEN and CDR2 SYDVKM.